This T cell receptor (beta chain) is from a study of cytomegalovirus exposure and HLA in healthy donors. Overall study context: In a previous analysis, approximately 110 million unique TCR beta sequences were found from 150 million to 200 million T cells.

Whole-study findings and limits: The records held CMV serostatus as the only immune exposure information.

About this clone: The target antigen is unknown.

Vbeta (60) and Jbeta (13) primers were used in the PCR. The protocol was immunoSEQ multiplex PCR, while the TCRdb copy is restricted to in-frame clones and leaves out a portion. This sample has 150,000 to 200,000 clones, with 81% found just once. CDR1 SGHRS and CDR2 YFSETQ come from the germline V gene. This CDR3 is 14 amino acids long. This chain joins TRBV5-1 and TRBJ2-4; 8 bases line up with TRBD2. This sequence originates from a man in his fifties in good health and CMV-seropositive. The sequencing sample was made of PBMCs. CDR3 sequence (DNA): TGCCGGGGGGGGCGTATTCTAGCCAAAAACATTCAGTACTTC. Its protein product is CRGGRILAKNIQYF.